The entry below gives a single T cell receptor beta chain sequence along with its context. Its cognate antigen has yet to be identified. No much larger clonotype is one base removed from it; base qualities were not supplied. The data originate from a study of T cell clonotyping in hematopoietic cell transplantation (dated by TCRdb to about 2021). The study in broad terms: A total of 110 to 150 blood samples were collected in the study from about 40 consecutive transplant recipients and their related donors. Patient recruitment ran from September 2015 to January 2017, and follow-up continued until late 2020 or death.

TCR beta CDR3 regions were amplified from genomic DNA with the immunoSEQ assay, a bias-controlled multiplex PCR using V- and J-specific primers. A proprietary barcode and Illumina adapter sequences were added to the CDR3 amplicons in a second PCR step. An Illumina MiSeq instrument was used for sequencing of the CDR3 libraries. The original methods were these. immunoSEQ Analyzer 3.0 was used for export and quality control, with R Bioconductor and Immunarch used for downstream analyses. Only productive rearrangements in the normalized downsampled data set were used to calculate repertoire metrics. Pathologically expanded clonotypes were defined as those larger than 5 templates in the normalized cohort. Repertoire diversity was measured with the Inverse Simpson Index. The non-normalized data set was used for CMV-specificity analyses so that all clonotypes could be captured. Drawn from immuneACCESS, this table holds only the in-frame rearrangements with V and J called that TCRdb kept. Clones are partly lost; checked studies trace under half to an unresolved V gene and leave the rest unexplained. V and J calls and clone size come straight from that table; D and trimming were deduced from the DNA. The sample table records 60,000 to 75,000 clones; approximately 94% of these occur just once. The top ten constitute 1.6% of the sample.

For TCR beta sequencing, blood samples came from the related transplant donors. Nuclei Lysis Solution was used to extract genomic DNA from fresh or cryopreserved unfractionated peripheral blood mononuclear cells. The germline V end is reduced by 0 bases and the J end by 3 bases; junction bases left unmatched: 3. The cysteine opens and the phenylalanine closes a CDR3 of 14 amino acids. Only the CDR3 DNA stays, 42 bases, in frame from base 1. CDR1 SGHRS and CDR2 YFSETQ were looked up in the germline V gene. What the work shows at the level of the full study, not this receptor alone: Donor and pretransplant recipient Inverse Simpson Index values predicted broader posttransplant TCR repertoire diversity. The sample size was limited, and CD4 and CD8 repertoire contributions could not be separated because cells were not sorted. Recipient repertoires showed only a small fraction of overlap with donor repertoires, and over 95% appeared de novo at the given depth. After transplant, TCR diversity in recipients dropped, and pathologically expanded clonotypes climbed progressively between day 30 and day 180.

The receptor chain draws on TRBV5-1 and TRBJ2-7; the central 7 bases match TRBD1. The sample taken for sequencing was peripheral blood mononuclear cells. This clonotype originated in a man aged 45-65 years in good health. Some clones in this sample may be carry-over from other donors' samples. The nucleotide sequence reads as follows: TGCGCCAGCAGCTTGGCGACAGGGTACTACGAGCAGTACTTC. Protein translation: CASSLATGYYEQYF. The variable domain in full, with residues beyond the CDR3 obtained from the reference TRBV5-1 and TRBJ2-7 genes, is KAGVTQTPRYLIKTRGQQVTLSCSPISGHRSVSWYQQTPGQGLQFLFEYFSETQRNKGNFPGRFSGRQFSNSRSEMNVSTLELGDSALYLCASSLATGYYEQYFGPGTRLTVT.